This entry lists 17 T cell receptor beta chains sequenced from one sample in a study of response to subunit inactivated influenza vaccine. TCRdb reanalysed the RT-PCR reads using MiXCR and keeps one entry per CDR3 protein. The sample lists some 480,000 distinct CDR3 sequences, approximately 11% occurring once. The specimen comprised PBMCs from blood, sampled around seven weeks after vaccination. These receptor sequences come from a man in his fifties who received an inactivated influenza vaccine.

This clonotype was observed many times. The chain couples TRBV20-1 to TRBJ2-1; 9 nucleotides line up with TRBD1. Germline-derived CDR1 and CDR2 are DFQATT and SNEGSKA (reference sequence). The CDR3 runs to 14 residues. The trim removed 6 bases at V and 4 bases at J, leaving 7 bases unmatched. CDR3 sequence reads: CSARQGGGYNEQFF. In nucleotides, the CDR3 is TGCAGTGCCAGACAGGGGGGGGGTTACAATGAGCAGTTCTTC.

The gene calls are TRBV29-1 and TRBJ1-1; 8 positions agree with TRBD1. Germline CDR1 is SQVTM and CDR2 is ANQGSEA. V trimming: 2 bases; J trimming: 8 bases; junction bases outside the gene matches: 16. The CDR3 covers 16 residues. CDR3 residues: CSVEPLYRGQAVEAFF. In DNA form, the CDR3 reads TGCAGCGTTGAACCTTTATATCGGGGACAGGCGGTAGAAGCTTTCTTT.

This chain links TRBV4-3 with TRBJ2-1; D call uncertain. Trimming pared 0 bases from V and 1 base from J, leaving 10 bases between. The germline gives CDR1 LGHNA, CDR2 YSLEER. The CDR3 spans 16 residues. The CDR3 is CASSQDTSRSYNEQFF. The CDR3 DNA reads as TGCGCCAGCAGCCAAGATACCAGTCGATCCTACAATGAGCAGTTCTTC.

This clonotype was seen a few times. The V and J genes are TRBV28 and TRBJ2-2; D might be TRBD1 (5 bases). Trimming left V 5 bases short and J 5 bases short, with 15 bases between. The CDR3 totals 15 residues. The germline gives CDR1 MDHEN, CDR2 SYDVKM. CDR3 protein: CASSPRTRTTGELFF. CDR3 coding DNA: TGTGCCAGCAGTCCCCGGACAAGGACGACCGGGGAGCTGTTTTTT.

V gene TRBV29-1 combines with J gene TRBJ1-6; D might be TRBD1 (6 bases). Germline V CDR1 and CDR2: SQVTM, ANQGSEA. Deletions cut 4 bases from V and 10 bases from J, with 14 bases between. This CDR3 has 13 residues. Here the CDR3 reads CSVVVGAKSPLHF. The CDR3 DNA reads TGCAGCGTTGTCGTGGGGGCGAAGTCACCCCTCCACTTT.

This clonotype was counted between two and nine times. This chain connects TRBV20-1 to TRBJ2-1; TRBD2 matches at 11 bases. V was pared by 2 bases and J by 8 bases, with 5 bases of the junction left unmatched. The germline V gene has CDR1 DFQATT and CDR2 SNEGSKA (reference sequence). This CDR3 is 14 amino acids long. This chain's CDR3 is CSARHSGRAHEQFF. CDR3 bases: TGCAGTGCTAGACATAGCGGGAGGGCCCATGAGCAGTTCTTC.

This rearrangement joins TRBV10-3 to TRBJ2-7; D ambiguous. V lost 0 bases to trimming and J lost 2 bases, with 8 bases between them. The germline V gene has CDR1 ENHRY and CDR2 SYGVKD. There are 14 residues in the CDR3. The CDR3 loop is CAISESIDTYEQYF. DNA of the CDR3: TGTGCCATCAGTGAGTCGATAGATACCTACGAGCAGTACTTC.

This clonotype was counted once. CDR3 in amino acids: CASSPWYEQYF. The CDR3 DNA reads TGTGCCAGCAGCCCTTGGTACGAGCAGTACTTC. V gene TRBV6-2 or TRBV6-3 combines with J gene TRBJ2-7; D ambiguous. This CDR3 has 11 residues. Trimming removed 6 bases from V and 4 bases from J, with 7 bases in between. Germline V gene data show CDR1 as MNHEY and CDR2 as SVGEGT.

In its sample, this clonotype was seen a few times. The gene calls are TRBV3-1 and TRBJ2-1; D tentatively fits TRBD1 or TRBD2 (6 bases each). The CDR3 length is 16 residues. Germline CDR1 LGHDT, CDR2 YNNKEL (reference sequence). Trimming took off 1 base at V and 4 bases at J, with 14 bases between the two ends. This CDR3 is CASSQGVRGAYNEQFF. CDR3 nucleotides: TGTGCCAGCAGCCAAGGGGTGAGGGGGGCGTACAATGAGCAGTTCTTC.

The CDR3 sequence is CASGVTDTQYF. In nucleotides, the CDR3 is TGTGCGTCGGGAGTAACAGATACGCAGTATTTT. This rearrangement joins TRBV12-3 or TRBV12-4 to TRBJ2-3; D may be TRBD2 (6 bases). The CDR3 totals 11 residues.

The chain combines TRBV4-3 with TRBJ1-1; no firm D call. The CDR3 has 14 amino acids. The germline V gene encodes CDR1 LGHNA and CDR2 YSLEER. V was clipped by 0 bases and J by 4 bases, with 9 bases between them. The CDR3 sequence: CASSQDRRSTEAFF. CDR3 nucleotides: TGCGCCAGCAGCCAAGATCGGAGGAGCACTGAAGCTTTCTTT.

This clonotype was detected a few times. The rearrangement links TRBV20-1 to TRBJ2-7; TRBD1 might be the D (6 bases). Germline V lookup: CDR1 DFQATT, CDR2 SNEGSKA (reference sequence). Trimming shortened V by 0 bases and J by 1 base, and 13 bases separated the two germline ends. The CDR3 runs to 15 residues. The CDR3 loop is CSARDRHRESYEQYF. DNA of the CDR3: TGCAGTGCTAGAGATCGGCACAGGGAATCCTACGAGCAGTACTTC.

This clonotype was recorded at least ten times. This rearrangement joins TRBV12-3 or TRBV12-4 to TRBJ1-2; no clear D gene. Trimming took 6 bases from V and 2 from J, leaving 10 bases between them. The CDR3 has 13 amino acids. Here the CDR3 reads CASSLGKNYGYTF. As DNA, the CDR3 is TGTGCCAGCAGCCTCGGGAAAAACTATGGCTACACCTTC.

V usage is TRBV7-9 and J usage is TRBJ2-7; tentative D call: TRBD2 (5 bases). V dropped 5 bases and J dropped 5 bases, with 10 bases sitting between them. CDR1 and CDR2 from the germline V gene are SEHNR and FQNEAQ (reference sequence). The CDR3 totals 12 residues. The CDR3 nucleotides read TGTGCCAGCAGCCCCGCTAGCCACGAGCAGTACTTC. Translated: CASSPASHEQYF.

The table lists this clonotype with a few counts. The V and J genes are TRBV6-1 and TRBJ2-6; the D is unclear. The germline CDR1 and CDR2 sequences are MNHNS and SASEGT. V lost 8 bases, J lost 0 bases, and 8 bases lay in between. CDR3 length: 14 amino acids. Written as DNA, the CDR3 is TGTGCCAGCTCCGGCAGCTCTGGGGCCAACGTCCTGACTTTC. It translates to CASSGSSGANVLTF.

This chain joins TRBV5-1 and TRBJ2-5; TRBD2 matches 12 bases. The CDR3 loop spans 17 amino acids. Losses at the gene ends were 0 bases for V and 2 bases for J; bases not matched to a gene: 5. Germline assignment: CDR1 SGHRS and CDR2 YFSETQ. The CDR3 DNA follows: TGCGCCAGCAGCTTGGGGCCCGGACTAGCGGGACAAGAGACCCAGTACTTC. Encoded protein: CASSLGPGLAGQETQYF.

Written as DNA, the CDR3 is TGTGCCAGCAGGCCCGGGGGGAGAAATGAGCAGTTCTTC. It encodes CASRPGGRNEQFF. This chain joins TRBV3-1 and TRBJ2-1; 7 nucleotides align to TRBD2. The CDR3 is made up of 13 amino acids. V was pared by 6 bases and J by 7 bases, with 6 bases of the junction left unmatched. Germline-derived CDR1 and CDR2 are LGHDT and YNNKEL (reference sequence).